The sequence of this T cell receptor beta chain was determined in a study of regulatory T cells in long-lasting Graves disease. Study outcomes and limitations: Persistent disease was characterized by preferential usage of TRBV28, TRBJ1-2 and TRBJ2-5.

Germline lookup yields CDR1 ENHRY and CDR2 SYGVKD. Trimming removed 4 bases from V and 4 bases from J, with 11 bases in between. This CDR3 has 13 residues. Relying on iRepertoire HTBI primers and Arm-PCR of CDR3 regions, the team built TCR beta libraries. TCRdb fed the multiplex PCR reads into MiXCR, producing one record per CDR3 protein. Here the sample spans more than 400,000 distinct CDR3 sequences, 16% being singletons. This clonotype was seen a few times. Its target is not known. The time point: newly diagnosed GD, antithyroid drugs for less than 3 months. Preparation of the TCR library used RNA extracted from PBMCs. Another study also made use of these data, one on T cells in Graves' hyperthyroidism and ophthalmopathy. Per that paper: Those patients with uncontrolled infection, other autoimmune disease, pregnancy or lactation were excluded.

The chain combines TRBV10-3 with TRBJ2-7; D is perhaps TRBD2 (6 bases). The clonotype comes from a woman aged 30 to 39 with Graves disease. The source was peripheral blood mononuclear cells (PBMCs), collected at new diagnosis, from a patient treated with antithyroid drugs. The CDR3 protein is CAISVRDSYEQYF. CDR3 nucleotide sequence: TGTGCCATCAGTGTCCGGGACTCATACGAGCAGTACTTC.